The 27 T cell receptor beta chains in this list originate from one sample, sequenced in a study of Ad26.COV2.S vaccination and SARS-CoV-2 variants. Treatment specified: about 20 received Ad26.COV2.S at low or high dose, single or two shots; about 5 received placebo; per-sample allocation not given. Sampling was done on day 63 after the first vaccine or placebo injection. The method was immunoSEQ multiplex PCR; TCRdb's version includes in-frame clones alone and lacks a portion of them. The table lists approximately 300,000 clones, about 86% of them singletons. Sequencing was performed on peripheral blood, taken in a trial of Ad26.COV2.S vaccine versus placebo. The receptors stem from a person aged 18-60 years who received the Ad26.COV2.S COVID-19 vaccine or a placebo.

The chain joins TRBV5-3 to TRBJ1-5; 9 bases are a match to TRBD1. TRBV5-3 is identified as an open reading frame with a role that is uncertain. With 2 bases clipped from V and 5 bases from J, the junction kept 5 bases outside the gene matches. This CDR3 is 15 amino acids long. CDR3 sequence: CARSLGTGLDQPQHF. CDR3 in DNA: TGTGCCAGAAGCTTAGGGACAGGGCTGGATCAGCCCCAGCATTTT.

CDR3 protein: CASSQGDLNEKLFF. In nucleotides, the CDR3 is TGCGCCAGCAGCCAAGGAGACCTAAATGAAAAACTGTTTTTT. V gene TRBV4-1 combines with J gene TRBJ1-4; no reliable D call. Trimming removed 1 base at V and 5 bases at J, with 8 bases between. Germline CDR1 is MGHRA and CDR2 is YSYEKL. The CDR3 runs 14 residues.

The chain recombines TRBV9 with TRBJ1-3; D gene unclear. Trimming took off 3 bases at V and 4 bases at J, with 8 bases between the two ends. The CDR3 totals 13 residues. Germline assignment: CDR1 SGDLS and CDR2 YYNGEE. The CDR3 is CASSAGRGNTIYF. CDR3 in DNA: TGTGCCAGCAGCGCCGGTCGGGGAAACACCATATATTTT.

CDR3 loop: CAISDQFRDSGYTF. The CDR3 coding sequence is TGTGCCATCAGTGACCAATTCCGGGACTCTGGCTACACCTTC. The J gene is TRBJ1-2, the V gene TRBV10-3, with D possibly matching TRBD1 (5 bases). The germline V gene encodes CDR1 ENHRY and CDR2 SYGVKD. The CDR3 is made up of 14 amino acids. V was trimmed by 3 bases and J by 7 bases, leaving 15 bases between them.

The genes are TRBV7-2 and TRBJ1-2; D not certain. V lost 5 bases and J lost 0, with 7 bases in between. The V gene's germline CDR1 is SGHTA and CDR2 FQGNSA. The CDR3 has 13 residues. CDR3 nucleotides: TGTGCCAGCAGCACCGACGCTAACTATGGCTACACCTTC. Its translation is CASSTDANYGYTF.

This rearrangement joins TRBV7-3 to TRBJ2-2, with D tentatively TRBD2 (6 bases). Germline values: CDR1 SGHTA, CDR2 FQGTGA. Trimming pared 5 bases from V and 5 bases from J, leaving 12 bases between. The CDR3 totals 14 residues. The CDR3: CASSPGSGTGELFF. In DNA form, the CDR3 reads TGTGCCAGCAGCCCCGGGAGTGGGACCGGGGAGCTGTTTTTT.

The rearrangement joins TRBV6-2 or TRBV6-3 to TRBJ1-1; D uncertain. The CDR3 contains 14 residues. V gave up 2 bases and J gave up 4 bases, with 11 bases separating them. Per the germline V gene, CDR1 is MNHEY and CDR2 is SVGEGT. The chain's CDR3 is CASSYNMPGTEAFF. In DNA, the CDR3 is TGTGCCAGCAGTTACAATATGCCCGGCACTGAAGCTTTCTTT.

This rearrangement joins TRBV5-8 to TRBJ2-7; no clear D gene. The CDR3 length is 13 residues. V lost 1 base and J lost 7, with 12 bases in between. Germline CDR1 SGHTS, CDR2 YDEGEE. The CDR3 DNA sequence: TGTGCCAGCAGCTTGATACACGTTTGGGAGCAGTACTTC. It translates to CASSLIHVWEQYF.

V gene TRBV15 combines with J gene TRBJ1-5; TRBD1 is a possible D gene (6 bases). This CDR3 is built from 15 residues. Trimming removed 0 bases at V and 7 bases at J, with 13 bases between. Germline V gives CDR1 LNHNV, CDR2 YYDKDF (reference sequence). The CDR3 DNA reads as TGTGCCACCAGCAGAGATCAGGGGACCTCACAGCCCCAGCATTTT. As protein: CATSRDQGTSQPQHF.

The J gene is TRBJ1-5, the V gene TRBV5-6, with 9 bases lining up with TRBD1. After removal of 4 bases from V and 4 bases from J, the junction contained 12 bases not matched to a gene. CDR1 is SGHDT, CDR2 YYEEEE, per germline. This CDR3 region has 17 residues. The DNA for the CDR3 is TGTGCCAGCAGCCTTTGGGATGACAGGGGGGATAATCAGCCCCAGCATTTT. Translated: CASSLWDDRGDNQPQHF.

The V and J genes are TRBV19 and TRBJ2-7; perhaps TRBD2 as D (6 bases). Per germline, CDR1 LNHDA and CDR2 SQIVND (reference sequence). Trimming removed 5 bases at V and 3 bases at J, with 17 bases between. This CDR3 comprises 15 residues. CDR3 amino acids: CASSFTGTEGYEQYF. The CDR3 DNA reads as TGTGCCAGTAGTTTCACTGGGACGGAGGGCTACGAGCAGTACTTC.

This clone was detected once. The chain couples TRBV25-1 to TRBJ1-2; 10 bases match TRBD1. V trimming: 8 bases; J trimming: 5 bases; junction bases outside the gene matches: 14. Germline CDR1 MGHDK, CDR2 SYGVNS. CDR3 length: 16 residues. The DNA of the CDR3 is TGTGCCAGCGAGCCGGGACAGGGGACCCTTCGGTATGGCTACACCTTC. This encodes CASEPGQGTLRYGYTF.

The chain is built from TRBV6-6 and TRBJ1-2; no firm D call. The CDR3 covers 13 residues. Germline loops: CDR1 MNHNY, CDR2 SVGAGI (reference sequence). V lost 5 bases, J lost 0 bases, and 7 bases lay in between. CDR3 coding DNA: TGTGCCAGCAGTCCCGATCCTAACTATGGCTACACCTTC. Its protein product is CASSPDPNYGYTF.

The table lists this clone with a count of one. This chain joins TRBV4-3 and TRBJ2-2; D perhaps matches TRBD1 (5 bases). Trimming cost V 0 bases and J 1 base, with 15 bases left between them. CDR1 and CDR2 (germline): LGHNA, YSLEER. The CDR3 runs to 18 residues. The CDR3 coding sequence is TGCGCCAGCAGCCAAGATGTTCCGGCAGGGTTGAACACCGGGGAGCTGTTTTTT. Its protein is CASSQDVPAGLNTGELFF.

The genes are TRBV27 and TRBJ1-1, with D unresolved. Germline CDR1 is MNHEY and CDR2 is SMNVEV (reference sequence). Trimming took off 5 bases at V and 4 bases at J, with 11 bases between the two ends. The CDR3 sequence is 13 residues long. The CDR3 spells CASSPMGGTEAFF. CDR3 sequence (DNA): TGTGCCAGCAGTCCCATGGGAGGCACTGAAGCTTTCTTT.

J is TRBJ1-2 and V is TRBV5-1; the match to TRBD1 covers 8 bases. The length of the CDR3 is 13 residues. The V segment lost 4 bases and the J segment 3 bases; nucleotides outside the gene matches: 2. CDR1 is SGHRS and CDR2 is YFSETQ in the germline V gene. The CDR3 is CASSQTGDYGYTF. In DNA form, the CDR3 reads TGCGCCAGCAGCCAGACAGGGGACTATGGCTACACCTTC.

The chain has TRBV18 and TRBJ1-4; no clear D gene. The CDR3 has 16 residues. CDR1 and CDR2 (germline): KGHSH, LQKENI. V lost 0 bases to trimming and J lost 6 bases, with 14 bases between them. The CDR3 is CASSPPPVLRDEKLFF. CDR3 coding DNA: TGTGCCAGCTCACCACCTCCGGTTCTCCGGGATGAAAAACTGTTTTTT.

This sequence joins TRBV19 and TRBJ2-5; D may be TRBD2 (6 bases). Trimming left V 5 bases short and J 5 bases short, with 15 bases between. Germline assignment: CDR1 LNHDA and CDR2 SQIVND (reference sequence). This CDR3 region has 14 residues. CDR3 region: CASSVRLGAETQYF. CDR3 nucleotides: TGTGCCAGTAGTGTCAGACTAGGCGCGGAGACCCAGTACTTC.

The chain is built from TRBV3-1 (or the pseudogene TRBV3-2) and TRBJ2-2; D gene uncertain. The V gene lost 3 bases and the J gene lost 2 bases, with 7 bases spanning the gap. CDR1 and CDR2 from the germline V gene are LGHDT and YNNKEL (reference sequence). There are 14 residues in the CDR3. The CDR3, as DNA: TGTGCCAGCAGCCAGTGGCAAAACACCGGGGAGCTGTTTTTT. This gives the protein CASSQWQNTGELFF.

For the CDR3, the DNA is TGTGCCAGCAGCTTTAGATCCGCGAACACCGGGGAGCTGTTTTTT. This gives the protein CASSFRSANTGELFF. V is TRBV5-4 and J is TRBJ2-2; D is undetermined. Germline CDR1 and CDR2: SGHNT and YYREEE (reference sequence). The CDR3 is made up of 15 amino acids. The ends were cut back, 2 bases at V and 0 bases at J, with 8 bases in the middle.

This chain joins TRBV7-6 and TRBJ2-2, with TRBD1 matching over 9 bases. Looked up from germline, CDR1 is SGHVS and CDR2 is FNYEAQ. The CDR3 totals 15 residues. The J segment lost 5 bases and the V segment lost 3 bases, leaving 4 bases of the junction unmatched. The CDR3 spells CASSFGTGRTGELFF. The CDR3 bases are TGTGCCAGCAGCTTCGGGACAGGGAGAACCGGGGAGCTGTTTTTT.

The genes are TRBV19 and TRBJ2-7, with 7 bases identical to TRBD2. Germline CDR1 LNHDA, CDR2 SQIVND (reference sequence). CDR3 length: 14 amino acids. V dropped 5 bases and J dropped 6; count of bases not matched to a gene: 10. The CDR3 DNA follows: TGTGCCAGTAGTGTGGCAGGGAGGGCCACCGAGCAGTACTTC. Protein product: CASSVAGRATEQYF.

This clone was found a few times. The chain recombines TRBV10-1 with TRBJ2-7; D may be TRBD1 (5 bases). The CDR3 extends over 13 amino acids. V gave up 8 bases and J gave up 0 bases, with 11 bases separating them. Germline V gives CDR1 WNHNN, CDR2 SYGVQD (reference sequence). CDR3 sequence reads: CASLRQRSYEQYF. The CDR3 DNA reads TGCGCCAGCCTTCGACAGCGCTCCTACGAGCAGTACTTC.

This clone was picked up one time. The chain combines TRBV6-2 or TRBV6-3 with TRBJ2-3; 10 nucleotides align to TRBD2. The trim removed 10 bases at V and 0 bases at J, leaving 13 bases unmatched. Germline V lookup: CDR1 MNHEY, CDR2 SVGEGT. The CDR3 has 17 amino acids. CDR3 coding DNA: TGTGCCACCAGCACCCGCCCTAGCGGGGGAAGCACAGATACGCAGTATTTT. It encodes CATSTRPSGGSTDTQYF.

V usage is TRBV7-9 and J usage is TRBJ1-2, with TRBD1 identical over 7 bases. The V segment lost 10 bases and the J segment 2 bases; nucleotides outside the gene matches: 7. Germline CDR1 is SEHNR and CDR2 is FQNEAQ (reference sequence). The CDR3 has 13 residues. For the CDR3, the DNA is TGTGCCATGGACTCGACAGGGAACTATGGCTACACCTTC. It codes for CAMDSTGNYGYTF.

The V gene is TRBV24-1, the J gene TRBJ2-1; the D gene is possibly TRBD1 (6 bases). The germline V gene has CDR1 KGHDR and CDR2 SFDVKD. The CDR3 has 18 amino acids. Trimming removed 2 bases from V and 0 bases from J, with 16 bases in between. CDR3 region: CATSDSSPGRGSYNEQFF. Here the CDR3 DNA reads TGTGCCACCAGTGATTCCTCACCGGGCAGGGGCTCCTACAATGAGCAGTTCTTC.

This chain connects TRBV5-1 to TRBJ1-2, with 10 bases lining up with TRBD1. The germline gives CDR1 SGHRS, CDR2 YFSETQ. V shed 4 bases, J shed 4 bases, and the junction held 7 bases outside the gene matches. This CDR3 region has 15 residues. CDR3 sequence reads: CASSKGTGELYGYTF. The CDR3 DNA reads as TGCGCCAGCAGCAAAGGGACAGGGGAACTCTATGGCTACACCTTC.